The text below deals with one TCR beta chain. Its antigen is as yet unknown. Unique molecular identifiers were incorporated when the TCRbeta library was constructed. TCRdb reprocessed the PCR reads via MiXCR and lists one record per CDR3 protein. Of about 300,000 distinct CDR3 sequences listed, around a tenth are singletons. This CDR3 is 16 amino acids long. Per the germline V gene, CDR1 is SGHRS and CDR2 is YFSETQ. V shed 4 bases and J shed 6 bases, with 19 bases lying between them. This specimen comes from a study of T-cell reconstitution after alpha-beta-depleted transplantation in children. Findings and caveats of the study: Hyperexpanded clones declined; after one year, newly produced T cells mostly supplied diversity. Surviving recipient T cells and thymic progenitors underlay high day-60 TCRbeta diversity in some patients.

The TCR originated in a boy in the first two years of life with acute myeloid leukemia, due to receive a stem cell transplant. The specimen comprised PBMCs, sampled before TCRalphabeta/CD19-depleted stem cell transplant. This chain links TRBV5-1 with TRBJ2-2; possible D gene TRBD1, 6 bases. For the CDR3, the DNA is TGCGCCAGCAGCGATACCAACAGACAGGCAGCCGGGGAGCTGTTTTTT. Its translation is CASSDTNRQAAGELFF.